This entry lists 18 T cell receptor beta chains sequenced from one sample in a study of shared clonotypes between healthy human individuals (TCRdb year 2020). For the CD8 naive samples, CD45RO-negative cells were positively selected for CCR7, yielding a CD45RA+CCR7+ population from which TemRA cells were excluded. The library was prepared using the immunoSEQ multiplex PCR assay. Sourced from immuneACCESS, this table was stored by TCRdb with only in-frame sequences that have V and J called. A share of the clones is absent; for the studies checked, an unresolved V gene accounts for under half, and the remainder has no known explanation. The sample table shows about 2,200,000 clones, and 85% to 95% are seen once. The top ten clones comprise roughly 1.7% of the sample. Sequencing used naive CD8+ T cells from PBMCs. The sample's cell subset or site label is to be understood as: CD45RA+CCR7+. The receptor set was obtained from a man aged 18 to 30 in good health. Some clones in this sample may be carry-over from other donors' samples.

The chain couples TRBV7-2 to TRBJ1-5; D remains unclear. Between the trimmed V and J ends, which lost 2 bases and 4 bases, there was a span of 3 bases. Germline CDR1 is SGHTA and CDR2 is FQGNSA. The CDR3 is 12 residues long. The CDR3 region has the DNA TGTGCCAGCAGCTTATCGAATCAGCCCCAGCATTTT. It translates to CASSLSNQPQHF.

Concerning this clone: This sample also contains other DNA sequences that code for the same CDR3. This rearrangement joins TRBV27 to TRBJ2-1; either TRBD1 or TRBD2 may supply D (5 bases each). Trimming took 2 bases from V and 9 from J, leaving 8 bases between them. Germline CDR1 and CDR2: MNHEY and SMNVEV (reference sequence). The CDR3 runs 12 residues. DNA of the CDR3: TGTGCCAGCAGTTTAGGTGGGGGTGAGCAGTTCTTC. Protein: CASSLGGGEQFF.

The chain has TRBV7-8 and TRBJ2-7; D remains unclear. This CDR3 has 13 residues. The germline V gene encodes CDR1 SGHVS and CDR2 FQNEAQ. Trimming removed 5 bases from V and 5 bases from J, with 13 bases in between. The CDR3 coding sequence is TGTGCCAGCAGCCCGGACCTAGAGGACGAGCAGTACTTC. Residues: CASSPDLEDEQYF.

The J gene is TRBJ2-7, the V gene TRBV6-1; D gene uncertain. V was shortened by 0 bases and J by 0 bases, with 12 bases between the two germline ends. The CDR3 loop spans 16 amino acids. Germline CDR1 MNHNS, CDR2 SASEGT. CDR3 loop: CASSEAQGFHSYEQYF. The CDR3 coding sequence is TGTGCCAGCAGTGAAGCGCAAGGGTTTCACTCCTACGAGCAGTACTTC.

For this clone: The sample holds other DNA sequences that translate to the same CDR3. CDR3 bases: TGTGCCAGCAGCTTGGGAGGGAGCACAGATACGCAGTATTTT. Protein sequence: CASSLGGSTDTQYF. The genes are TRBV5-6 and TRBJ2-3; tentatively, D is TRBD2 (5 bases). This CDR3 is built from 14 residues. The germline V gene has CDR1 SGHDT and CDR2 YYEEEE. The germline V and J ends were trimmed by 0 bases and 0 bases, with 5 bases remaining between them.

V is TRBV5-4 and J is TRBJ1-4; D call uncertain. The V end was cut by 4 bases, the J end by 5 bases, with 15 bases between. The length of the CDR3 is 15 residues. CDR1 is SGHNT, CDR2 YYREEE, per germline (reference sequence). As DNA, the CDR3 is TGTGCCAGCAGCGGTACGGGAGACCTCAATGAAAAACTGTTTTTT. The encoded protein is CASSGTGDLNEKLFF. Filled out from reference TRBV5-4 and TRBJ1-4, the complete variable domain reads ETGVTQSPTHLIKTRGQQVTLRCSSQSGHNTVSWYQQALGQGPQFIFQYYREEENGRGNFPPRFSGLQFPNYSSELNVNALELDDSALYLCASSGTGDLNEKLFFGSGTQLSVL.

This clone has only one observation. The V call is TRBV27, the J call TRBJ2-7; tentatively, D is TRBD2 (5 bases). The CDR3 spans 14 residues. V was cut by 4 bases and J by 4 bases, with 14 bases left in between. Germline V gives CDR1 MNHEY, CDR2 SMNVEV (reference sequence). Here the CDR3 reads CASSSPGLGYEQYF. CDR3 in DNA: TGTGCCAGCAGTTCCCCGGGATTGGGATACGAGCAGTACTTC.

V and J are TRBV4-2 and TRBJ2-1; D is ambiguous. The CDR3 contains 12 residues. Between the trimmed V and J ends, which lost 5 bases and 7 bases, there was a span of 9 bases. Germline assignment: CDR1 LGHNA and CDR2 YNFKEQ. CDR3 sequence: CASSGALNEQFF. The DNA of the CDR3 is TGTGCCAGCAGCGGAGCGCTTAATGAGCAGTTCTTC.

This sequence joins TRBV6-5 and TRBJ2-7, with 9 bases aligning to TRBD1. The CDR3 covers 15 residues. Losses at the gene ends were 1 base for V and 2 bases for J; bases not matched to a gene: 3. Germline CDR1 MNHEY, CDR2 SVGAGI. The CDR3 nucleotides are TGTGCCAGCAGTTACTTTCGGACAGGGGCCTACGAGCAGTACTTC. Translation gives CASSYFRTGAYEQYF.

J is TRBJ2-3 and V is TRBV10-3; D possibly corresponds to TRBD2 (5 bases). The germline gives CDR1 ENHRY, CDR2 SYGVKD. Between the trimmed V and J ends, which lost 8 bases and 0 bases, there was a span of 21 bases. The CDR3 is 17 residues long. As DNA, the CDR3 is TGTGCCATCTCTCTCCCTCCCTATCGGAGGAGCACAGATACGCAGTATTTT. Amino acid sequence: CAISLPPYRRSTDTQYF.

The chain employs TRBV9 and TRBJ1-2; D is unclear. CDR3 length: 13 residues. CDR1 and CDR2 (germline): SGDLS, YYNGEE. Trimming cost V 0 bases and J 4 bases, with 7 bases left between them. The CDR3 DNA reads as TGTGCCAGCAGCGTAGGGGTACCCTATGGCTACACCTTC. Its protein is CASSVGVPYGYTF. Based on the CDR3 plus reference TRBV9 and TRBJ1-2, the full variable domain is DSGVTQTPKHLITATGQRVTLRCSPRSGDLSVYWYQQSLDQGLQFLIQYYNGEERAKGNILERFSAQQFPDLHSELNLSSLELGDSALYFCASSVGVPYGYTFGSGTRLTVV.

This chain uses TRBV28 with TRBJ1-1; no clear D. CDR1 and CDR2 from the germline V gene are MDHEN and SYDVKM. The CDR3 is 13 amino acids. V was cut by 7 bases and J by 0 bases, with 9 bases left in between. The DNA of the CDR3 is TGTGCCAGCACTCTCCAAATGAACACTGAAGCTTTCTTT. Residues: CASTLQMNTEAFF.

This chain joins TRBV7-9 and TRBJ2-5; D possibly corresponds to TRBD2 (6 bases). The CDR3 loop spans 12 amino acids. The V gene lost 4 bases and the J gene lost 11 bases, with 14 bases spanning the gap. In germline, CDR1 is SEHNR, CDR2 FQNEAQ (reference sequence). The CDR3 region is CASSSTNREQYF. The CDR3 DNA sequence: TGTGCCAGCAGCTCAACTAACCGGGAGCAGTACTTC. Based on the CDR3 plus reference TRBV7-9 and TRBJ2-5, the full variable domain is DTGVSQNPRHKITKRGQNVTFRCDPISEHNRLYWYRQTLGQGPEFLTYFQNEAQLEKSRLLSDRFSAERPKGSFSTLEIQRTEQGDSAMYLCASSSTNREQYFGPGTRLLVL.

J is TRBJ2-3 and V is TRBV11-3; the D gene is possibly TRBD2 (6 bases). This CDR3 contains 17 residues. V dropped 1 base and J dropped 0 bases, with 14 bases sitting between them. Germline values: CDR1 SGHNT, CDR2 YENEEA. The CDR3 here is CASSLGGTGPSTDTQYF. CDR3 nucleotide sequence: TGTGCCAGCAGCTTAGGAGGGACTGGACCTAGCACAGATACGCAGTATTTT.

The J gene is TRBJ1-5, the V gene TRBV9; no reliable D call. Between the trimmed V and J ends, which lost 0 bases and 9 bases, there was a span of 16 bases. In germline, CDR1 is SGDLS, CDR2 YYNGEE. This CDR3 spans 15 amino acids. CDR3 residues: CASSVEVGVFAPQHF. CDR3 DNA: TGTGCCAGCAGCGTAGAGGTCGGGGTTTTTGCGCCCCAGCATTTT.

This chain joins TRBV10-2 and TRBJ1-2; D unresolved. This CDR3 region has 12 residues. The V and J ends lost 6 bases and 3 bases respectively, with 8 bases between them. CDR1 WSHSY and CDR2 SAAADI come from the germline V gene. The CDR3 protein is CASRDGYYGYTF. The CDR3 DNA reads TGCGCCAGCAGGGACGGATACTATGGCTACACCTTC.

This CDR3 reads CASRNIPPERQTDNEQFF. The CDR3 nucleotides read TGTGCCAGCCGTAACATCCCACCGGAACGGCAGACAGACAATGAGCAGTTCTTC. This chain uses TRBV27 with TRBJ2-1, with a possible D match to TRBD1 (5 bases). The CDR3 contains 18 residues. V was pared by 8 bases and J by 5 bases, with 28 bases between. Germline V gives CDR1 MNHEY, CDR2 SMNVEV (reference sequence).

The chain joins TRBV29-1 to TRBJ1-2; TRBD1 might be the D (6 bases). The germline gives CDR1 SQVTM, CDR2 ANQGSEA. Trimming took off 4 bases at V and 2 bases at J, with 17 bases between the two ends. The CDR3 length is 15 residues. The CDR3 sequence is CSVGTLDSLNYGYTF. The CDR3 coding sequence is TGCAGCGTTGGGACCCTGGACAGTTTGAACTATGGCTACACCTTC.